This is a list of T cell receptor beta chains from one sample in a study of vaccination effects on CD4 cells after COVID-19. Profiling relied on immunoSEQ multiplex PCR, and the TCRdb table lists in-frame clones only, not all of them. Of approximately 31,000 clones in the sample, more than 60% were seen once. These receptors lack a known antigen. Material: CD4+ T cells from PBMCs cultured with a peptide pool, obtained before COVID-19 vaccination. These receptors all come from a human donor who had a prior SARS-CoV-2 infection. The CDR3 runs from the conserved cysteine through the conserved F or W. The D gene is left open where the match is weak. A row's size may be missing; if present it is once, few, many or a size class.

j_gene: TRBJ2-7
v_gene: TRBV5-1
d_gene: .
abundance: .
CDR3aa: CASSGQPGVYEQYF
CDR3nt: TGCGCCAGCAGCGGACAACCGGGCGTCTACGAGCAGTACTTC

j_gene: TRBJ2-7
v_gene: TRBV3-1/TRBV3-2
d_gene: TRBD1
abundance: once
CDR3aa: CASKRGLYPYEQYF
CDR3nt: TGTGCCAGTAAAAGGGGGCTCTATCCCTACGAGCAGTACTTC

j_gene: TRBJ1-1
v_gene: TRBV2
d_gene: .
abundance: .
CDR3aa: CASSVTEQNTEAFF
CDR3nt: TGTGCCAGCAGTGTGACCGAGCAGAACACTGAAGCTTTCTTT

j_gene: TRBJ2-7
v_gene: TRBV5-1
d_gene: .
abundance: .
CDR3aa: CASSLGQDGYEQYF
CDR3nt: TGCGCCAGCAGCTTGGGACAGGACGGGTACGAGCAGTACTTC

j_gene: TRBJ1-6
v_gene: TRBV15
d_gene: .
abundance: few
CDR3aa: CATSRVLDSPLHF
CDR3nt: TGTGCCACCAGCCGCGTCCTGGATTCACCCCTCCACTTT

j_gene: TRBJ2-4
v_gene: TRBV29-1
d_gene: .
abundance: .
CDR3aa: CSASGTQNIQYF
CDR3nt: TGCAGCGCATCCGGGACCCAAAACATTCAGTACTTC

j_gene: TRBJ2-1
v_gene: TRBV19
d_gene: .
abundance: .
CDR3aa: CASSIFYEQFF
CDR3nt: TGTGCCAGTAGTATCTTTTATGAGCAGTTCTTC

j_gene: TRBJ2-7
v_gene: TRBV27
d_gene: .
abundance: few
CDR3aa: CASSLSWQVDYEQYF
CDR3nt: TGTGCCAGCAGTTTATCGTGGCAGGTGGACTACGAGCAGTACTTC

j_gene: TRBJ1-2
v_gene: TRBV6-5
d_gene: .
abundance: .
CDR3aa: CASSYLSAPIYGYTF
CDR3nt: TGTGCCAGCAGTTACTTATCGGCCCCCATCTATGGCTACACCTTC

j_gene: TRBJ2-6
v_gene: TRBV18
d_gene: .
abundance: .
CDR3aa: CASSSGIGRSGANVLTF
CDR3nt: TGTGCCAGCTCGTCCGGGATAGGGCGGTCTGGGGCCAACGTCCTGACTTTC

j_gene: TRBJ2-3
v_gene: TRBV7-8
d_gene: TRBD2
abundance: .
CDR3aa: CASSPSGRSVTQYF
CDR3nt: TGTGCCAGCAGCCCTAGCGGGAGGTCCGTTACGCAGTATTTT

j_gene: TRBJ2-7
v_gene: TRBV6-1
d_gene: .
abundance: .
CDR3aa: CASSEGFWRGSYEQYF
CDR3nt: TGTGCCAGCAGTGAAGGATTTTGGCGGGGATCCTACGAGCAGTACTTC

j_gene: TRBJ2-2
v_gene: TRBV10-3
d_gene: .
abundance: few
CDR3aa: CAISRPPKGETGELFF
CDR3nt: TGTGCCATCTCCCGACCCCCTAAAGGGGAGACCGGGGAGCTGTTTTTT

j_gene: TRBJ1-5
v_gene: TRBV4-1
d_gene: .
abundance: .
CDR3aa: CASSQGVPGPTINSNQPQHF
CDR3nt: TGCGCCAGCAGCCAAGGAGTCCCGGGACCAACTATTAATAGCAATCAGCCCCAGCATTTT

j_gene: TRBJ1-4
v_gene: TRBV15
d_gene: TRBD1
abundance: .
CDR3aa: CATSRNPGQGNEKLFF
CDR3nt: TGTGCCACCAGCAGGAATCCGGGACAGGGAAATGAAAAACTGTTTTTT

j_gene: TRBJ2-5
v_gene: TRBV2
d_gene: .
abundance: .
CDR3aa: CASSDRTAAETQYF
CDR3nt: TGTGCCAGCAGTGATAGGACCGCGGCAGAGACCCAGTACTTC

j_gene: TRBJ2-1
v_gene: TRBV4-2
d_gene: TRBD2
abundance: .
CDR3aa: CASSQGRGLANEQFF
CDR3nt: TGTGCCAGCAGCCAAGGGAGGGGACTAGCCAATGAGCAGTTCTTC